One T cell receptor (beta chain) is described in this entry. This specimen comes from a study of technical replicates of blood from a few donors. Germline V gene sequence: CDR1 SEHNR, CDR2 FQNEAQ (reference sequence). The germline V and J ends were trimmed by 3 bases and 7 bases, with 15 bases remaining between them. CDR3 size: 14 residues. Here immunoSEQ multiplex PCR was the method, and the copy in TCRdb shows in-frame clones only, minus some. The sample consists of approximately 80,000 clones, 95% to 98% of them appearing once. Material: T cells isolated from PBMCs. The receptor was isolated from a human donor in good health. This chain connects TRBV7-9 to TRBJ2-5, with a weak D call TRBD2 (5 bases). The CDR3 DNA sequence: TGTGCCAGCAGCTTTTTCGTCCAAGAGGGGACCCAGTACTTC. Translation gives CASSFFVQEGTQYF.